This TCR beta chain was observed in a study of graft-versus-host responses after intestinal transplantation. This clone has more than one count but fewer than ten. General study findings and limits: In patients with graft-donor T cell macrochimerism, allograft graft-versus-host to host-versus-graft clonal ratios were high.

Generated by immunoSEQ multiplex PCR, the TCRdb table keeps only in-frame clones and is missing some. Of more than 12,000 clones listed, around two fifths are singletons. With 0 bases removed from V and 0 bases from J, the gap between germline ends came to 14 bases. The length of the CDR3 is 17 residues. The germline V gene has CDR1 SGHNT and CDR2 YYREEE (reference sequence). The authors plated about 200,000 CFSE-labeled responder cells with about 200,000 irradiated, violet-dye-labeled stimulator cells. At the end of the reaction, proliferating CFSE-low CD3+CD4+ and CD3+CD8+ responders were sorted. The clonotype comes from a human patient who received an intestinal transplant. The specimen was alloreactive CD8+ T cells from a mixed lymphocyte reaction culture, collected before intestinal transplant. Subset indicated: CFSE-low proliferating T cells sorted from approximately 6-day pre-transplant mixed lymphocyte reaction (GvH or HvG direction). V and J are TRBV5-4 and TRBJ2-3, with D tentatively TRBD1 (5 bases). The CDR3, as DNA: TGTGCCAGCAGCTTGGCCCGGCAGGGTCGGAGCACAGATACGCAGTATTTT. It specifies CASSLARQGRSTDTQYF.